The 16 T cell receptor beta chains below come from one sample, sequenced in a study of tumor-infiltrating lymphocytes in localized non-small cell lung cancer. Profiled with immunoSEQ multiplex PCR; TCRdb holds only in-frame clones, not every one. The data contain a few thousand clones, approximately 79% of them singletons. The sample consisted of uninvolved lung tissue not adjacent to the tumor. These receptors all come from a human donor with non-small cell lung cancer.

The sample holds one count of this clone. The gene calls are TRBV7-9 and TRBJ2-1; the match to TRBD2 covers 11 bases. CDR3 size: 12 residues. V lost 9 bases to trimming and J lost 7 bases; unmatched junction nucleotides: 2. Germline V gene data show CDR1 as SEHNR and CDR2 as FQNEAQ (reference sequence). CDR3 DNA sequence: TGTGCCAGTCGGACTAGCGGGAATGAGCAGTTCTTC. Amino acid sequence: CASRTSGNEQFF.

This clone has only a few counts. The J gene is TRBJ1-1, the V gene TRBV7-9; TRBD1 agrees at 9 bases. CDR1 is SEHNR, CDR2 FQNEAQ, per germline (reference sequence). V was pared by 6 bases and J by 3 bases, with 2 bases of the junction left unmatched. The CDR3 is made up of 13 amino acids. CDR3 in amino acids: CASSRQGDTEAFF. The CDR3 DNA sequence: TGTGCCAGCAGTAGACAGGGGGACACTGAAGCTTTCTTT.

This sequence joins TRBV10-3 and TRBJ2-1, with 9 bases aligning to TRBD2. Germline V CDR1 and CDR2: ENHRY, SYGVKD. Trimming removed 10 bases from V and 7 bases from J; junction bases left unmatched: 5. The CDR3 runs to 12 residues. The CDR3 region is CATGLALNEQFF. The CDR3 DNA reads as TGTGCCACGGGACTAGCTTTGAATGAGCAGTTCTTC.

The rearrangement uses TRBV4-1 and TRBJ2-1; 10 nucleotides line up with TRBD1. J lost 12 bases, V lost 3 bases, and 8 bases had no gene match. The germline gives CDR1 MGHRA, CDR2 YSYEKL. The CDR3 runs 14 residues. The CDR3 reads CASSHPGQGVGQFF. The CDR3 region has the DNA TGCGCCAGCAGCCACCCCGGACAGGGGGTAGGGCAGTTCTTC.

The CDR3 loop is CASSLWGSQGGGYTF. CDR3 DNA sequence: TGCGCCAGCAGCTTGTGGGGTTCACAGGGAGGTGGCTACACCTTC. The genes are TRBV5-1 and TRBJ1-2, with a tentative D call TRBD1 (6 bases). The CDR3 consists of 15 residues. Germline CDR1 reads SGHRS; CDR2 reads YFSETQ. Trimming stripped 1 base from V and 7 bases from J, with 17 bases between.

The chain is built from TRBV4-3 and TRBJ2-2, with 8 nucleotides matching TRBD2. Germline lookup yields CDR1 LGHNA and CDR2 YSLEER. The CDR3 sequence is 19 residues long. The V gene end was trimmed by 0 bases and the J gene end by 0 bases; junction bases not matched to a gene: 9. The CDR3 reads CASSQDTGLAGSNTGELFF. CDR3 DNA: TGCGCCAGCAGCCAAGATACTGGGCTAGCGGGTTCGAACACCGGGGAGCTGTTTTTT.

The CDR3 DNA reads TGTGCCAGCAGCTTAGGGAGGACCGGAGGCTACACCTTC. Translation: CASSLGRTGGYTF. The chain has TRBV13 and TRBJ1-2; D gene unclear. Germline loops: CDR1 PRHDT, CDR2 FYEKMQ (reference sequence). The germline V and J ends were trimmed by 0 bases and 8 bases, with 10 bases remaining between them. The length of the CDR3 is 13 residues.

This clone was seen a few times. The chain employs TRBV30 and TRBJ1-1, with D tentatively TRBD1 (5 bases). Trimming stripped 0 bases from V and 7 bases from J, with 12 bases between. CDR1 is GTSNPN, CDR2 SVGIG, per germline (reference sequence). The CDR3 has 13 amino acids. CDR3: CAWSVPGKVEAFF. DNA for the CDR3: TGTGCCTGGAGTGTACCAGGGAAGGTTGAAGCTTTCTTT. Using reference TRBV30 and TRBJ1-1 for the parts outside the CDR3, the full variable domain is SQTIHQWPATLVQPVGSPLSLECTVEGTSNPNLYWYRQAAGRGLQLLFYSVGIGQISSEVPQNLSASRPQDRQFILSSKKLLLSDSGFYLCAWSVPGKVEAFFGQGTRLTVV.

In its sample, this clone was seen a few times. The V gene is TRBV11-3, the J gene TRBJ1-1, with TRBD1 matching 9 bases. The V and J ends lost 5 bases and 4 bases, in that order; junction bases with no gene match: 11. This CDR3 spans 16 amino acids. The germline gives CDR1 SGHNT, CDR2 YENEEA. The CDR3 nucleotides are TGTGCCAGCAGCCGCCAGGGGGGACAGGGTGGCACTGAAGCTTTCTTT. Protein sequence: CASSRQGGQGGTEAFF.

The chain has TRBV30 and TRBJ2-5; no clear D gene. Trimming shortened V by 2 bases and J by 1 base, and 11 bases separated the two germline ends. This CDR3 has 14 amino acids. CDR1 and CDR2 from the germline V gene are GTSNPN and SVGIG (reference sequence). Here the CDR3 DNA reads TGTGCCTGGAGTCCCCCAACTACCCAAGAGACCCAGTACTTC. Translated, it gives CAWSPPTTQETQYF.

J is TRBJ1-1 and V is TRBV19; D is perhaps TRBD1 (6 bases). Trimming left V 5 bases short and J 3 bases short, with 19 bases between. The V gene's germline CDR1 is LNHDA and CDR2 SQIVND (reference sequence). This CDR3 region has 16 residues. The CDR3 DNA is TGTGCCAGTAGTTATATGCAGGGGCATGGTGACACTGAAGCTTTCTTT. Its translation: CASSYMQGHGDTEAFF. Complete variable domain (other parts from reference TRBV19 and TRBJ1-1): DGGITQSPKYLFRKEGQNVTLSCEQNLNHDAMYWYRQDPGQGLRLIYYSQIVNDFQKGDIAEGYSVSREKKESFPLTVTSAQKNPTAFYLCASSYMQGHGDTEAFFGQGTRLTVV.

This chain connects TRBV29-1 to TRBJ1-1; D gene ambiguous. Germline CDR1 is SQVTM and CDR2 is ANQGSEA. Trimming cost V 5 bases and J 5 bases, with 12 bases left between them. This CDR3 has 12 amino acids. Written as DNA, the CDR3 is TGCAGCGTTCAGGACGGTCGTACTGAAGCTTTCTTT. It specifies CSVQDGRTEAFF.

J is TRBJ2-6 and V is TRBV6-1; tentatively, D is TRBD1 (6 bases). Germline loops: CDR1 MNHNS, CDR2 SASEGT. Trimming stripped 2 bases from V and 3 bases from J, with 11 bases between. This CDR3 has 16 amino acids. CDR3 in amino acids: CASSEIWGLGANVLTF. The CDR3 DNA sequence: TGTGCCAGCAGTGAAATTTGGGGGCTTGGGGCCAACGTCCTGACTTTC.

V is TRBV4-1 and J is TRBJ2-1; 8 bases fit TRBD1. The germline CDR1 and CDR2 sequences are MGHRA and YSYEKL. The CDR3 runs 15 residues. J was trimmed by 7 bases and V by 1 base; bases with no gene match: 6. The CDR3 spells CASSQGQGWMNEQFF. The CDR3 DNA reads as TGCGCCAGCAGCCAAGGACAGGGGTGGATGAATGAGCAGTTCTTC.

By share, this clone ranks as medium-sized. V usage is TRBV13 and J usage is TRBJ2-7; D is possibly TRBD2 (7 bases). The CDR3 contains 14 residues. Looked up from germline, CDR1 is PRHDT and CDR2 is FYEKMQ (reference sequence). V shed 2 bases and J shed 3 bases, with 11 bases lying between them. The CDR3, as DNA: TGTGCCAGCAGCTTACGGGGAGGGGGCTACGAGCAGTACTTC. This gives the protein CASSLRGGGYEQYF.

The V call is TRBV11-3, the J call TRBJ2-4, with D perhaps TRBD1 or TRBD2 (5 bases each). Trimming shortened V by 5 bases and J by 3 bases, and 14 bases separated the two germline ends. The CDR3 totals 15 residues. Germline loops: CDR1 SGHNT, CDR2 YENEEA. In DNA form, the CDR3 reads TGTGCCAGCAGCCGGGACCCGATCGGCAAAAACATTCAGTACTTC. This gives the protein CASSRDPIGKNIQYF.